Following are 31 T cell receptor beta chains from one sample sequenced in a study of T cells in Graves' hyperthyroidism and ophthalmopathy. Template material for amplifying TCR beta CDR3 regions consisted of RNA transcripts. TCR CDR3 regions were first amplified by RT-PCR with HTBI primers. TCRdb reanalysed the multiplex PCR reads using MiXCR and keeps one entry per CDR3 protein. In the table there are about 350,000 distinct CDR3 sequences, more than 11% of which are singletons. The sequenced sample was blood. The origin of the receptors is a woman between 25 and 40 years old with Graves' hyperthyroidism.

This clonotype was picked up a small number of times. The V and J genes are TRBV6-1 and TRBJ2-3; D remains unclear. The germline V and J ends were trimmed by 2 bases and 6 bases, with 6 bases remaining between them. The CDR3 is made up of 12 amino acids. Germline loops: CDR1 MNHNS, CDR2 SASEGT. CDR3 nucleotides: TGTGCCAGCAGTGAACTTGGGGATACGCAGTATTTT. Translation: CASSELGDTQYF.

V is TRBV28 and J is TRBJ1-5, with 8 bases fitting TRBD1. The CDR3 sequence is 17 residues long. With 3 bases clipped from V and 2 bases from J, the junction kept 9 bases outside the gene matches. The germline gives CDR1 MDHEN, CDR2 SYDVKM. The CDR3 loop is CASSLSQGAAGNQPQHF. The CDR3 DNA reads TGTGCCAGCAGTTTGAGTCAGGGGGCGGCGGGCAATCAGCCCCAGCATTTT.

J is TRBJ2-1 and V is TRBV7-3; TRBD2 matches at 8 bases. V lost 4 bases and J lost 4; bases outside the gene matches: 12. Germline CDR1 SGHTA, CDR2 FQGTGA. This CDR3 comprises 17 residues. The CDR3 reads CASSSSTGTRLYNEQFF. In nucleotides, the CDR3 is TGTGCCAGCAGCTCCTCCACCGGGACTAGGCTTTACAATGAGCAGTTCTTC. The full variable domain, its missing parts supplied by reference TRBV7-3 and TRBJ2-1, is GAGVSQTPSNKVTEKGKYVELRCDPISGHTALYWYRQSLGQGPEFLIYFQGTGAADDSGLPNDRFFAVRPEGSVSTLKIQRTERGDSAVYLCASSSSTGTRLYNEQFFGPGTRLTVL.

This clonotype has more than one count but fewer than ten. The chain has TRBV24-1 and TRBJ2-3; TRBD2 agrees at 14 bases. This CDR3 is built from 17 residues. Germline V lookup: CDR1 KGHDR, CDR2 SFDVKD. V was clipped by 3 bases and J by 6 bases; unmatched bases: 7. In DNA form, the CDR3 reads TGTGCCACCAGTGATCCCGGGACTAGCGGGAGTTCGGATACGCAGTATTTT. Translating gives CATSDPGTSGSSDTQYF.

The chain is built from TRBV9 and TRBJ2-1; 11 positions agree with TRBD2. Losses at the gene ends were 4 bases for V and 4 bases for J; bases not matched to a gene: 7. CDR1 SGDLS and CDR2 YYNGEE come from the germline V gene. The CDR3 has 16 residues. This CDR3 reads CASSKGTSGAYNEQFF. CDR3 nucleotide sequence: TGTGCCAGCAGCAAAGGGACTAGCGGAGCTTACAATGAGCAGTTCTTC. The full variable domain, with the rest looked up from reference TRBV9 and TRBJ2-1, is DSGVTQTPKHLITATGQRVTLRCSPRSGDLSVYWYQQSLDQGLQFLIQYYNGEERAKGNILERFSAQQFPDLHSELNLSSLELGDSALYFCASSKGTSGAYNEQFFGPGTRLTVL.

This clonotype appeared many times. CDR3: CASSPNTGSEQYF. CDR3 bases: TGTGCCAGCTCACCGAACACCGGATCCGAGCAGTACTTC. The chain employs TRBV18 and TRBJ2-7, with D uncertain. The CDR3 spans 13 residues. V shed 3 bases and J shed 6 bases, with 12 bases lying between them. Germline CDR1 and CDR2: KGHSH and LQKENI.

This clonotype was seen many times. This chain joins TRBV11-2 and TRBJ1-4, with D perhaps matching TRBD1 (6 bases). Trimming took 3 bases from V and 7 from J, leaving 12 bases between them. The CDR3 has 14 amino acids. The V gene's germline CDR1 is SGHAT and CDR2 FQNNGV. CDR3 in amino acids: CASSLVGGSEKLFF. The CDR3 nucleotides are TGTGCCAGCAGCTTGGTAGGGGGGTCTGAAAAACTGTTTTTT. Combining the CDR3 with reference TRBV11-2 and TRBJ1-4 gives the whole variable domain EAGVAQSPRYKIIEKRQSVAFWCNPISGHATLYWYQQILGQGPKLLIQFQNNGVVDDSQLPKDRFSAERLKGVDSTLKIQPAKLEDSAVYLCASSLVGGSEKLFFGSGTQLSVL.

Here the CDR3 DNA reads TGTGCCAGCGGAAGGGCTGGTGAAAAACTGTTTTTT. Translation: CASGRAGEKLFF. The chain recombines TRBV6-1 with TRBJ1-4; D is uncertain. This CDR3 has 12 amino acids. The V gene lost 8 bases and the J gene lost 7 bases, with 11 bases spanning the gap. Germline-derived CDR1 and CDR2 are MNHNS and SASEGT.

This clonotype was observed at least ten times. The rearrangement joins TRBV28 to TRBJ2-2; TRBD2 matches at 13 bases. Germline loops: CDR1 MDHEN, CDR2 SYDVKM. The CDR3 is made up of 17 amino acids. The trim removed 10 bases at V and 5 bases at J, leaving 13 bases unmatched. CDR3 sequence: CATRGTSGRAMTGELFF. In nucleotides, the CDR3 is TGTGCCACCCGGGGAACTAGCGGGAGGGCCATGACCGGGGAGCTGTTTTTT. Drawing the rest from reference TRBV28 and TRBJ2-2, the complete variable domain is DVKVTQSSRYLVKRTGEKVFLECVQDMDHENMFWYRQDPGLGLRLIYFSYDVKMKEKGDIPEGYSVSREKKERFSLILESASTNQTSMYLCATRGTSGRAMTGELFFGEGSRLTVL.

Written as DNA, the CDR3 is TGTGCCAGCAGCCGGACAGGGGGTGGCAACGAGCAGTACTTC. It yields the protein CASSRTGGGNEQYF. J is TRBJ2-7 and V is TRBV7-9, with 10 bases matching TRBD1. The CDR3 is 14 amino acids. J lost 5 bases, V lost 5 bases, and 6 bases had no gene match. CDR1 is SEHNR, CDR2 FQNEAQ, per germline (reference sequence).

This sequence joins TRBV6-1 and TRBJ2-1; 7 positions agree with TRBD2. The CDR3 is made up of 14 amino acids. Unmatched junction bases numbered 9, after V lost 4 bases and J lost 9 bases. The germline gives CDR1 MNHNS, CDR2 SASEGT. In DNA form, the CDR3 reads TGTGCCAGCAGTGCGGGACTACGATTCGGTGAGCAGTTCTTC. It codes for CASSAGLRFGEQFF.

This clonotype occurred many times. The chain carries TRBV27 and TRBJ1-5; 7 bases are a match to TRBD1. The CDR3 length is 14 residues. Unmatched junction bases numbered 11, after V lost 5 bases and J lost 10 bases. Germline V gene sequence: CDR1 MNHEY, CDR2 SMNVEV (reference sequence). The CDR3: CASSPRQGGGPQHF. CDR3 coding DNA: TGTGCCAGCAGTCCCCGACAGGGAGGAGGACCCCAGCATTTT.

This clonotype was observed many times. The chain couples TRBV5-1 to TRBJ2-3; D tentatively fits TRBD1 or TRBD2 (5 bases each). The CDR3 spans 14 residues. V gave up 0 bases and J gave up 6 bases, with 11 bases separating them. CDR1 SGHRS and CDR2 YFSETQ come from the germline V gene. The CDR3 here is CASSLAEGQDTQYF. The CDR3 coding sequence is TGCGCCAGCAGCTTGGCCGAGGGGCAGGATACGCAGTATTTT.

This clonotype was observed many times. The chain links TRBV12-3 or TRBV12-4 to TRBJ2-6; D not certain. The length of the CDR3 is 16 residues. The V gene lost 2 bases and the J gene lost 4 bases, with 12 bases spanning the gap. The CDR3 loop is CASSLTPFVGANVLTF. The CDR3, as DNA: TGTGCCAGCAGTTTAACCCCTTTCGTGGGGGCCAACGTCCTGACTTTC.

This clonotype was picked up many times. This chain connects TRBV6-1 to TRBJ1-2; possibly TRBD1 for D (5 bases). CDR3 length: 14 amino acids. Germline V gene lookup returns CDR1 MNHNS and CDR2 SASEGT. V was clipped by 5 bases and J by 6 bases, with 16 bases between them. The chain's CDR3 is CASSTGRVLDGYTF. The CDR3 nucleotides read TGTGCCAGCAGTACAGGCAGGGTCCTGGATGGCTACACCTTC.

The CDR3 here is CSAIEPGVLSYEQYF. The CDR3 DNA is TGCAGTGCTATTGAGCCGGGGGTTCTATCCTACGAGCAGTACTTC. The rearrangement links TRBV20-1 to TRBJ2-7; maybe TRBD2 (6 bases). Germline V CDR1 and CDR2: DFQATT, SNEGSKA (reference sequence). The germline V and J ends were trimmed by 4 bases and 1 base, with 17 bases remaining between them. The CDR3 extends over 15 amino acids.

This clonotype was recorded at least ten times. The chain combines TRBV7-9 with TRBJ2-5, with D unresolved. V was cut by 2 bases and J by 5 bases, with 3 bases left in between. Germline V gene lookup returns CDR1 SEHNR and CDR2 FQNEAQ (reference sequence). The CDR3 totals 11 residues. The CDR3 DNA follows: TGTGCCAGCAGCTTACCGGAGACCCAGTACTTC. Translated, it gives CASSLPETQYF.

The sample holds many counts of this clonotype. The chain combines TRBV6-1 with TRBJ2-1; 7 bases match TRBD2. Germline-derived CDR1 and CDR2 are MNHNS and SASEGT. The CDR3 length is 16 residues. Trimming removed 4 bases from V and 4 bases from J; junction bases left unmatched: 10. CDR3 nucleotide sequence: TGTGCCAGCAGTGTTCGCGGGGAGGGAACGTACAATGAGCAGTTCTTC. Translation gives CASSVRGEGTYNEQFF.

The sample holds many counts of this clonotype. The chain recombines TRBV7-2 with TRBJ1-1; 7 positions match TRBD1. Germline V gene lookup returns CDR1 SGHTA and CDR2 FQGNSA. The CDR3 runs 15 residues. With 4 bases clipped from V and 0 bases from J, the junction kept 5 bases outside the gene matches. Here the CDR3 reads CASSSNRGMNTEAFF. The CDR3 nucleotides are TGTGCCAGCAGCTCAAACAGGGGAATGAACACTGAAGCTTTCTTT.

The chain joins TRBV20-1 to TRBJ2-1; 10 nucleotides line up with TRBD2. With V trimmed by 0 bases and J by 7 bases, 6 bases remained unmatched. The CDR3 runs to 15 residues. The germline CDR1 and CDR2 sequences are DFQATT and SNEGSKA (reference sequence). CDR3 sequence reads: CSARESAGGGNEQFF. CDR3 sequence (DNA): TGCAGTGCTAGAGAATCAGCGGGAGGGGGTAATGAGCAGTTCTTC.

This clonotype has at least ten counts. V and J are TRBV11-2 and TRBJ2-7; D may correspond to TRBD1 or TRBD2 (6 bases each). The CDR3 totals 15 residues. CDR1 is SGHAT, CDR2 FQNNGV, per germline. V was clipped by 6 bases and J by 0 bases, with 15 bases between them. The CDR3 DNA follows: TGTGCCAGCAGGGTTATCGGGGGCCCCTCCTACGAGCAGTACTTC. It encodes CASRVIGGPSYEQYF. Together with reference TRBV11-2 and TRBJ2-7, the CDR3 gives the full variable domain: EAGVAQSPRYKIIEKRQSVAFWCNPISGHATLYWYQQILGQGPKLLIQFQNNGVVDDSQLPKDRFSAERLKGVDSTLKIQPAKLEDSAVYLCASRVIGGPSYEQYFGPGTRLTVT.

This clonotype was seen at least ten times. The rearrangement joins TRBV9 to TRBJ2-5, with 11 bases lining up with TRBD1. Germline CDR1 is SGDLS and CDR2 is YYNGEE. The length of the CDR3 is 16 residues. J lost 5 bases, V lost 0 bases, and 6 bases had no gene match. In DNA, the CDR3 is TGTGCCAGCAGCGTAGTCGGACAGGGGGCGGTTGAGACCCAGTACTTC. It translates to CASSVVGQGAVETQYF.

This clonotype was found a few times. The chain joins TRBV12-3 or TRBV12-4 to TRBJ2-2; 10 bases align to TRBD2. J lost 6 bases, V lost 8 bases, and 12 bases had no gene match. The CDR3 totals 16 residues. The CDR3 here is CASRAPSGRGSGELFF. CDR3 coding DNA: TGTGCCAGCCGGGCCCCGAGCGGGAGGGGTTCCGGGGAGCTGTTTTTT.

The V gene is TRBV6-2 or TRBV6-3, the J gene TRBJ2-7; the D gene is possibly TRBD2 (5 bases). This CDR3 region has 15 residues. Germline CDR1 reads MNHEY; CDR2 reads SVGEGT. Trimming cost V 0 bases and J 2 bases, with 11 bases left between them. The CDR3 is CASSYSSGSTYEQYF. CDR3 sequence (DNA): TGTGCCAGCAGTTACTCGTCGGGGAGCACCTACGAGCAGTACTTC.

This clonotype has only a few counts. The chain joins TRBV6-1 to TRBJ2-3; 9 bases are shared with TRBD2. Germline V CDR1 and CDR2: MNHNS, SASEGT. The junction had 2 bases not matched to a gene; V was cut back by 5 bases and J by 5 bases. The CDR3 extends over 13 amino acids. The CDR3 protein is CASSRLAVDTQYF. CDR3 nucleotides: TGTGCCAGCAGTCGACTAGCGGTAGATACGCAGTATTTT.

The CDR3 DNA sequence: TGTGCCAGCAGCGTAGGTGGCGGGAGTCTCGACGAGCAGTACTTC. This encodes CASSVGGGSLDEQYF. V gene TRBV9 combines with J gene TRBJ2-7; 7 bases are shared with TRBD2. Per the germline V gene, CDR1 is SGDLS and CDR2 is YYNGEE. The CDR3 runs 15 residues. V was pared by 0 bases and J by 5 bases, with 8 bases of the junction left unmatched.

The table lists this clonotype with many counts. The genes are TRBV28 and TRBJ1-2; 7 bases map to TRBD1. In germline, CDR1 is MDHEN, CDR2 SYDVKM. J gave up 9 bases and V 7 bases, and 14 bases lay outside the gene matches. This CDR3 has 14 residues. For the CDR3, the DNA is TGTGCCAGCACCCCTTACAGGGGCACCAGGAGCTACACCTTC. Amino acid sequence: CASTPYRGTRSYTF.

The chain carries TRBV20-1 and TRBJ1-5; D not certain. V gave up 6 bases and J gave up 5 bases, with 11 bases separating them. CDR1 and CDR2 from the germline V gene are DFQATT and SNEGSKA (reference sequence). This CDR3 is built from 12 residues. The CDR3 here is CSAPVDHQPQHF. Written as DNA, the CDR3 is TGCAGTGCCCCGGTAGACCATCAGCCCCAGCATTTT.

V usage is TRBV11-2 and J usage is TRBJ2-7, with 8 bases matching TRBD2. This CDR3 has 14 residues. Germline-derived CDR1 and CDR2 are SGHAT and FQNNGV. V trimming: 7 bases; J trimming: 6 bases; junction bases outside the gene matches: 11. The CDR3 bases are TGTGCCAGCAACAGACCAGCGGGAGTAGGCGAGCAGTACTTC. The encoded protein is CASNRPAGVGEQYF.

The gene calls are TRBV19 and TRBJ1-1; no firm D call. With 9 bases removed from V and 7 bases from J, the gap between germline ends came to 18 bases. Germline V gene sequence: CDR1 LNHDA, CDR2 SQIVND (reference sequence). CDR3 length: 13 residues. The CDR3 nucleotides are TGTGCCAGCACCCCGACGGGGTATGGTGAAGCTTTCTTT. Protein sequence: CASTPTGYGEAFF. Supplemented by reference TRBV19 and TRBJ1-1, the full variable domain reads DGGITQSPKYLFRKEGQNVTLSCEQNLNHDAMYWYRQDPGQGLRLIYYSQIVNDFQKGDIAEGYSVSREKKESFPLTVTSAQKNPTAFYLCASTPTGYGEAFFGQGTRLTVV.

At least ten counts were recorded for this clonotype. The J gene is TRBJ2-1, the V gene TRBV27; 13 bases agree with TRBD2. The length of the CDR3 is 16 residues. CDR1 and CDR2 (germline): MNHEY, SMNVEV (reference sequence). Trimming took 6 bases from V and 10 from J; bases not matched to a gene: 12. The CDR3 reads CASSALGLAGVGEQFF. Written as DNA, the CDR3 is TGTGCCAGCAGCGCCCTAGGACTAGCGGGAGTAGGAGAGCAGTTCTTC.